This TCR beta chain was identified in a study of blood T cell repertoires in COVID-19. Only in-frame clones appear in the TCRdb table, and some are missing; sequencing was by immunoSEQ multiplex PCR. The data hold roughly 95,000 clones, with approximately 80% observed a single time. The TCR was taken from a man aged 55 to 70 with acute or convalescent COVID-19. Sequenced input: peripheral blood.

The CDR3 bases are TGTGCCTCCACCCCGGGACTACCCACAGATACGCAGTATTTT. This translates into CASTPGLPTDTQYF. The chain recombines TRBV19 with TRBJ2-3, with 7 bases lining up with TRBD2. The length of the CDR3 is 14 residues. CDR1 is LNHDA, CDR2 SQIVND, per germline (reference sequence). Trimming at V came to 11 bases and at J to 2 bases, leaving 10 bases not matched to a gene.